The present T cell receptor (beta chain) was sequenced within a study of cytomegalovirus exposure and HLA in healthy donors (dated by TCRdb to the late 2010s). At the level of the whole study: According to a later analysis, the roughly 120 validation repertoires were produced on the same platform as the 666 repertoires of the first cohort. A separate validation cohort of 100 to 150 different subjects was used in addition to the approximately 610-subject first cohort. The study aimed to test whether signatures of past pathogen exposure could be identified by cataloging public T cell receptors. The study combined high-throughput TCR immunosequencing, statistical association of individual TCRs with disease status, and machine learning to predict cytomegalovirus infection status.

Library preparation used the immunoSEQ multiplex PCR assay. The original methods were these. A statistical classification framework was built to diagnose cytomegalovirus status from the catalog of TCR beta chain sequences. The immuneACCESS repertoire file appears here via TCRdb, limited to in-frame rearrangements. These files lack a portion of the clones; in checked studies, under half of the deficit traces to unresolved V genes, and the cause of the others is not known. That table furnishes V, J and clone size, whereas the DNA furnished D and trimming. The sample profile shows tens of thousands of clones; around 90% of them were found once. The ten biggest clones cover more than 1% of the sample. About this clone: Its antigen target is currently unknown. No much larger clone exists at a distance of one base, and base qualities are not known.

Separate from the approximately 700-subject first cohort, the validation cohort of 90 to 150 subjects was the group to which the donors belonged. The study at large found these results: The study gave a list of under 200 TCR beta chains associated with cytomegalovirus. The classifier was reported to diagnose cytomegalovirus status with high specificity and sensitivity in both the original cohort and the validation cohort. The authors suggested that the approach could potentially be extended to other disease states and immunological phenotypes. In a later analysis, TCRs clustered in the first cohort were found to also tend to co-occur in the approximately 120 validation repertoires, with around 94% of cluster scores above 0. In vitro tests confirmed that a few of the cytomegalovirus-associated TCR beta chains recognize cytomegalovirus antigens. A later analysis lacked HLA typing for the validation cohort, so it scored co-occurrence in that cohort across all 120 or so repertoires. Most TCR sequences were observed very rarely across donors, whereas some public TCRs were present in many individuals.

CDR1 is given as MNHEY and CDR2 as SVGAGI, both from the germline V gene. Trimming removed 5 bases from V and 0 bases from J, leaving 7 bases between the germline ends. The CDR3, cysteine through phenylalanine, is 13 amino acids long. CDR3 DNA only is kept here, 39 bases in frame from base 1. The sequenced sample was PBMCs. This chain is built from TRBV6-5 and TRBJ1-2; no confident D gene assignment can be made. This TCR was recovered from a woman aged 18-30 years in good health and CMV-seronegative. The nucleotide sequence reads TGTGCCAGCAGTCCCGACACTAACTATGGCTACACCTTC. It codes for CASSPDTNYGYTF.